Below are 32 T cell receptor beta chains sequenced from a single sample in a study of cytotoxic CD8 clonotypes in ibrutinib-treated CLL. Assay used: immunoSEQ multiplex PCR; TCRdb lists only in-frame clones, some missing. The sample has 120,000 to 150,000 clones, approximately 90% seen once. Source: PBMCs, taken after 12 months of ibrutinib treatment. The receptor set was obtained from a human donor with chronic lymphocytic leukemia.

The chain couples TRBV2 to TRBJ2-4; perhaps TRBD1 as D (5 bases). The germline V gene has CDR1 SNHLY and CDR2 FYNNEI. The CDR3 covers 14 residues. V lost 9 bases, J lost 2 bases, and 14 bases lay in between. CDR3: CARQGEQTKNIQYF. CDR3 DNA sequence: TGTGCCAGGCAGGGCGAGCAGACCAAAAACATTCAGTACTTC.

The chain is built from TRBV5-4 and TRBJ2-1, with TRBD2 matching over 8 bases. V shed 0 bases and J 8 bases; nucleotides not matched to a gene: 4. The CDR3 is made up of 14 amino acids. Looked up from germline, CDR1 is SGHNT and CDR2 is YYREEE (reference sequence). CDR3 region: CASSLGLASDEQFF. The CDR3 nucleotides are TGTGCCAGCAGCTTGGGACTAGCGAGCGATGAGCAGTTCTTC.

The chain employs TRBV29-1 and TRBJ2-1, with 7 positions matching TRBD2. Unmatched junction bases numbered 5, after V lost 3 bases and J lost 6 bases. Germline V gene data show CDR1 as SQVTM and CDR2 as ANQGSEA. The CDR3 covers 13 residues. CDR3 residues: CSVDKSGINEQFF. The CDR3 DNA follows: TGCAGCGTTGATAAAAGCGGGATCAATGAGCAGTTCTTC.

This clone occurred once. The rearrangement joins TRBV28 to TRBJ1-4, with D hard to call. Per germline, CDR1 MDHEN and CDR2 SYDVKM. The CDR3 is 13 amino acids. Trimming cost V 6 bases and J 6 bases, with 11 bases left between them. CDR3 DNA sequence: TGTGCCAGCAGGTCTACAGCCTATGAAAAACTGTTTTTT. It specifies CASRSTAYEKLFF.

The gene calls are TRBV7-3 and TRBJ2-3, with 8 bases aligning to TRBD2. V was pared by 4 bases and J by 3 bases, with 9 bases of the junction left unmatched. Germline values: CDR1 SGHTA, CDR2 FQGTGA. The CDR3 is made up of 16 amino acids. CDR3 DNA sequence: TGTGCCAGCAGCTGGGCGGGAGGACTAGGAACAGATACGCAGTATTTT. Translation gives CASSWAGGLGTDTQYF.

The chain employs TRBV7-2 and TRBJ2-4; D may be TRBD2 (6 bases). V lost 5 bases and J 0 bases, leaving 8 bases between the germline ends. The germline CDR1 and CDR2 sequences are SGHTA and FQGNSA. CDR3 length: 14 amino acids. The CDR3 protein is CASSTGLAKNIQYF. CDR3 sequence (DNA): TGTGCCAGCAGCACGGGACTAGCCAAAAACATTCAGTACTTC.

The chain recombines TRBV27 with TRBJ2-7; the D call may be TRBD1 or TRBD2 (5 bases each). Per germline, CDR1 MNHEY and CDR2 SMNVEV (reference sequence). The CDR3 covers 15 residues. V was trimmed by 6 bases and J by 7 bases, leaving 22 bases between them. The CDR3, as DNA: TGTGCCAGCAGACCGTCCTACCGGGACCCTAGAGAGCAGTACTTC. It is translated as CASRPSYRDPREQYF.

The chain joins TRBV28 to TRBJ1-1; D is uncertain. CDR3 length: 12 amino acids. Trimming took 7 bases from V and 7 from J, leaving 13 bases between them. Germline V gene sequence: CDR1 MDHEN, CDR2 SYDVKM. The CDR3 is CASTLARNEAFF. DNA for the CDR3: TGTGCCAGCACCTTGGCCCGGAATGAAGCTTTCTTT.

The chain links TRBV27 to TRBJ2-1, with 11 bases fitting TRBD2. Losses at the gene ends were 4 bases for V and 7 bases for J; bases not matched to a gene: 3. This CDR3 is built from 14 residues. CDR1 and CDR2 (germline): MNHEY, SMNVEV (reference sequence). CDR3 loop: CASSWSSGRNEQFF. In nucleotides, the CDR3 is TGTGCCAGCAGTTGGTCTAGCGGGAGGAATGAGCAGTTCTTC.

In its sample, this clone was seen once. The V and J genes are TRBV7-9 and TRBJ1-5; D may be TRBD1 (6 bases). The V end was cut by 4 bases, the J end by 4 bases, with 11 bases between. The germline V gene has CDR1 SEHNR and CDR2 FQNEAQ (reference sequence). The CDR3 is made up of 14 amino acids. The CDR3 sequence is CASSSDRRNQPQHF. CDR3 DNA: TGTGCCAGCAGCTCTGACAGGAGAAATCAGCCCCAGCATTTT.

The V gene is TRBV7-9, the J gene TRBJ1-5, with no clear D. CDR1 is SEHNR and CDR2 is FQNEAQ in the germline V gene (reference sequence). The CDR3 sequence is 14 residues long. The germline V and J ends were trimmed by 5 bases and 0 bases, with 8 bases remaining between them. CDR3 residues: CASSTDDSNQPQHF. In DNA, the CDR3 is TGTGCCAGCAGCACTGATGATAGCAATCAGCCCCAGCATTTT.

V usage is TRBV29-1 and J usage is TRBJ1-1, with unresolved D. Germline CDR1 SQVTM, CDR2 ANQGSEA. The CDR3 covers 12 residues. The V gene lost 7 bases and the J gene lost 8 bases, with 17 bases spanning the gap. DNA for the CDR3: TGCAGCGATGACGGTGGTCTGGAGGAAGCTTTCTTT. Encoded protein: CSDDGGLEEAFF.

CDR3 loop: CASSLYHDPNEQFF. As DNA, the CDR3 is TGTGCCAGCAGCTTATACCACGACCCCAATGAGCAGTTCTTC. This chain uses TRBV7-2 with TRBJ2-1; unclear D gene. From germline, CDR1 is SGHTA and CDR2 FQGNSA. This CDR3 has 14 residues. V lost 2 bases and J 6 bases, leaving 11 bases between the germline ends.

The chain carries TRBV4-3 and TRBJ2-7; TRBD1 matches 9 bases. The V gene's germline CDR1 is LGHNA and CDR2 YSLEER. The V segment lost 8 bases and the J segment 3 bases; nucleotides outside the gene matches: 8. This CDR3 has 14 residues. CDR3 coding DNA: TGCGCCAGCTCAACCGGGACAGGGAGCTACGAGCAGTACTTC. This codes for CASSTGTGSYEQYF.

DNA for the CDR3: TGTGCCAGCTCACCACTTTCTAGCGGGGCCTCCTACGAGCAGTACTTC. Translating gives CASSPLSSGASYEQYF. The rearrangement joins TRBV18 to TRBJ2-7, with 9 bases identical to TRBD2. After removal of 1 base from V and 0 bases from J, the junction contained 4 bases not matched to a gene. The germline CDR1 and CDR2 sequences are KGHSH and LQKENI. This CDR3 has 16 residues.

The chain uses TRBV10-3 and TRBJ1-1; 7 positions agree with TRBD1. CDR1 is ENHRY, CDR2 SYGVKD, per germline. The CDR3 runs to 13 residues. With V trimmed by 6 bases and J by 4 bases, 5 bases remained unmatched. The CDR3 protein is CAIRGTEGTEAFF. CDR3 coding DNA: TGTGCCATCAGAGGGACAGAGGGCACTGAAGCTTTCTTT.

The chain uses TRBV5-6 and TRBJ2-2; the D gene is possibly TRBD1 (6 bases). Germline lookup yields CDR1 SGHDT and CDR2 YYEEEE. V lost 7 bases, J lost 0 bases, and 10 bases lay in between. The CDR3 is 14 residues long. The DNA of the CDR3 is TGTGCCAGCCGAAGGACAGCGAACACCGGGGAGCTGTTTTTT. This encodes CASRRTANTGELFF.

The CDR3 sequence: CASSIAGDNNQPQHF. DNA for the CDR3: TGTGCCAGTAGTATTGCGGGGGACAACAATCAGCCCCAGCATTTT. The rearrangement links TRBV19 to TRBJ1-5; possible D gene TRBD1, 6 bases. The V gene lost 3 bases and the J gene lost 3 bases, with 12 bases spanning the gap. Per the germline V gene, CDR1 is LNHDA and CDR2 is SQIVND (reference sequence). The CDR3 length is 15 residues.

The genes are TRBV5-1 and TRBJ2-2, with D maybe TRBD2 (5 bases). Germline V CDR1 and CDR2: SGHRS, YFSETQ. The length of the CDR3 is 15 residues. V lost 4 bases and J 8 bases, leaving 18 bases between the germline ends. Here the CDR3 reads CASSPLRTLRGELFF. The CDR3 DNA sequence: TGCGCCAGCAGCCCTCTTAGGACTCTTCGGGGGGAGCTGTTTTTT.

The V gene is TRBV7-9, the J gene TRBJ2-1, with D uncertain. Germline V lookup: CDR1 SEHNR, CDR2 FQNEAQ (reference sequence). This CDR3 comprises 11 residues. Trimming shortened V by 5 bases and J by 8 bases, and 7 bases separated the two germline ends. The CDR3 coding sequence is TGTGCCAGCAGCGTTAACCATGAGCAGTTCTTC. It yields the protein CASSVNHEQFF. Drawing the rest from reference TRBV7-9 and TRBJ2-1, the complete variable domain is DTGVSQNPRHKITKRGQNVTFRCDPISEHNRLYWYRQTLGQGPEFLTYFQNEAQLEKSRLLSDRFSAERPKGSFSTLEIQRTEQGDSAMYLCASSVNHEQFFGPGTRLTVL.

This chain uses TRBV27 with TRBJ1-5; maybe TRBD1 (5 bases). Germline loops: CDR1 MNHEY, CDR2 SMNVEV (reference sequence). The V and J ends lost 1 base and 9 bases respectively, with 13 bases between them. The CDR3 has 14 residues. For the CDR3, the DNA is TGTGCCAGCAGTTTATGGGGGACCGATGGGCCCCAGCATTTT. It specifies CASSLWGTDGPQHF.

The chain has TRBV9 and TRBJ2-3; D call uncertain. Trimming pared 3 bases from V and 6 bases from J, leaving 20 bases between. CDR3 length equals 16 residues. Germline loops: CDR1 SGDLS, CDR2 YYNGEE. Written as DNA, the CDR3 is TGTGCCAGCAGCGGAGGAGCAGCAGAGCTTTCCGATACGCAGTATTTT. It yields the protein CASSGGAAELSDTQYF.

The gene calls are TRBV27 and TRBJ1-4; 7 bases match TRBD1. The CDR3 sequence is 18 residues long. The germline V gene encodes CDR1 MNHEY and CDR2 SMNVEV (reference sequence). V shed 8 bases and J 0 bases; nucleotides not matched to a gene: 15. The CDR3 nucleotides are TGTGCCAGCCAACCCGGCGCAGGGACAGCGTCAACTAATGAAAAACTGTTTTTT. Encoded protein: CASQPGAGTASTNEKLFF.

J is TRBJ1-1 and V is TRBV5-1, with D uncertain. In germline, CDR1 is SGHRS, CDR2 YFSETQ. CDR3 length: 13 residues. Trimming cost V 5 bases and J 0 bases, with 8 bases left between them. In nucleotides, the CDR3 is TGCGCCAGCAGGACCGGTTTGAACACTGAAGCTTTCTTT. Encoded protein: CASRTGLNTEAFF.

The chain is built from TRBV27 and TRBJ2-1; tentative D call: TRBD2 (6 bases). Between the trimmed V and J ends, which lost 8 bases and 7 bases, there was a span of 18 bases. CDR1 MNHEY and CDR2 SMNVEV come from the germline V gene (reference sequence). The CDR3 contains 14 residues. CDR3 sequence (DNA): TGTGCCAGCCGGGGACTCCCTAAGATTAATGAGCAGTTCTTC. Translation gives CASRGLPKINEQFF.

The V gene is TRBV7-6, the J gene TRBJ2-5; 7 nucleotides line up with TRBD2. Germline values: CDR1 SGHVS, CDR2 FNYEAQ. The CDR3 extends over 16 amino acids. The junction had 7 bases not matched to a gene; V was cut back by 1 base and J by 2 bases. CDR3 loop: CASSLVGGRRQETQYF. CDR3 nucleotides: TGTGCCAGCAGCTTAGTGGGCGGGAGAAGACAAGAGACCCAGTACTTC.

The chain uses TRBV7-2 and TRBJ1-5; unclear D gene. CDR1 and CDR2 from the germline V gene are SGHTA and FQGNSA. The CDR3 consists of 16 residues. V was shortened by 4 bases and J by 6 bases, with 19 bases between the two germline ends. CDR3 amino acids: CASSSEGVVIGQPQHF. CDR3 nucleotides: TGTGCCAGCAGCTCCGAAGGAGTCGTTATAGGTCAGCCCCAGCATTTT.

The V gene is TRBV7-2, the J gene TRBJ1-3; D gene ambiguous. Germline V gives CDR1 SGHTA, CDR2 FQGNSA. With 1 base removed from V and 2 bases from J, the gap between germline ends came to 9 bases. The CDR3 has 15 amino acids. The CDR3 DNA is TGTGCCAGCAGCTTAGATCCAGGTGCTGGAAACACCATATATTTT. Amino acids: CASSLDPGAGNTIYF.

The genes are TRBV28 and TRBJ2-1; 9 nucleotides line up with TRBD2. V shed 3 bases and J 4 bases; nucleotides not matched to a gene: 4. The CDR3 runs to 15 residues. Germline CDR1 and CDR2: MDHEN and SYDVKM. CDR3 sequence (DNA): TGTGCCAGCAGTTTCCATAGCGGGAGTTACAATGAGCAGTTCTTC. Its translation: CASSFHSGSYNEQFF.

The chain links TRBV7-9 to TRBJ1-4; no clear D gene. The germline gives CDR1 SEHNR, CDR2 FQNEAQ (reference sequence). Trimming removed 2 bases at V and 6 bases at J, with 13 bases between. The CDR3 sequence is 15 residues long. The CDR3 loop is CASSLRAGRDEKLFF. CDR3 bases: TGTGCCAGCAGCTTACGGGCAGGCAGAGATGAAAAACTGTTTTTT.

The count of this clone is one. The V and J genes are TRBV20-1 and TRBJ2-1; D is unclear. V lost 0 bases and J lost 10, with 7 bases in between. The germline CDR1 and CDR2 sequences are DFQATT and SNEGSKA (reference sequence). This CDR3 spans 11 amino acids. Here the CDR3 DNA reads TGCAGTGCTAGAGACTTTCGGGAGCAGTTCTTC. It yields the protein CSARDFREQFF.

For the CDR3, the DNA is TGTGCCAGCAGCCAAGTCTTTGTGGGTGTCACTAATGAAAAACTGTTTTTT. Protein: CASSQVFVGVTNEKLFF. The chain carries TRBV14 and TRBJ1-4, with D uncertain. Germline loops: CDR1 SGHDN, CDR2 FVKESK. CDR3 length: 17 amino acids. V was shortened by 1 base and J by 2 bases, with 14 bases between the two germline ends.